The clone carrying this T cell receptor (beta chain) occurred many times. Other DNA sequences in the same sample also yield this CDR3. This sample is drawn from a study of beta chain features in type 1 diabetes. Study information: Across the samples, roughly 99 million sorted cells were examined in total.

Every bit of the isolated RNA underwent reverse transcription, so sequencing read expressed TCRB transcripts. Assay: immunoSEQ multiplex PCR; the TCRdb copy retains only in-frame clones and omits some. In the table there are about 320,000 clones, about 14% of which are singletons. The V end lost 5 bases, the J end lost 1 base, and 8 bases lay between the germline ends. The CDR3 totals 13 residues. Germline-derived CDR1 and CDR2 are SNHLY and FYNNEI. This rearrangement joins TRBV2 to TRBJ1-1, with unresolved D. The sequence came from a man aged 25-45 years in good health. Sequencing was performed on central memory CD4+ T cells from blood. The CDR3 sequence is CASSLLENTEAFF. CDR3 DNA: TGTGCCAGCAGTTTACTGGAGAACACTGAAGCTTTCTTT.